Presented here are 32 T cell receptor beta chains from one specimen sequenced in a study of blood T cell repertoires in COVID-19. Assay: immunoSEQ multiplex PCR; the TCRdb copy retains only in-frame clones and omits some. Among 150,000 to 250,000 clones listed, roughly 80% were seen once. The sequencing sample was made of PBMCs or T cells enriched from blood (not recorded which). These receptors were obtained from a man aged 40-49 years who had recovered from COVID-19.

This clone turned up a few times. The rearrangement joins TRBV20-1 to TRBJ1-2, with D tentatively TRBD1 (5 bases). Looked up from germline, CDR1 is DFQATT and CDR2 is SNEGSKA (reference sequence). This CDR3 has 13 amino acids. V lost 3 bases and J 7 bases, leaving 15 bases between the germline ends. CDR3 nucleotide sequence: TGCAGTGCTAGTAGTCCAGGGCCGGGTGGCTACACCTTC. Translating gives CSASSPGPGGYTF.

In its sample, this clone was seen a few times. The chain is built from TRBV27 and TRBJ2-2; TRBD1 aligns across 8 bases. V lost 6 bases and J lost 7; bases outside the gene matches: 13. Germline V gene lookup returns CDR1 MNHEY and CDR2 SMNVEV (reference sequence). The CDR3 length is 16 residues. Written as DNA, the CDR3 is TGTGCCAGCAGCAACAATCCTACAGGGGGTGGCGGGGAGCTGTTTTTT. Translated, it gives CASSNNPTGGGGELFF.

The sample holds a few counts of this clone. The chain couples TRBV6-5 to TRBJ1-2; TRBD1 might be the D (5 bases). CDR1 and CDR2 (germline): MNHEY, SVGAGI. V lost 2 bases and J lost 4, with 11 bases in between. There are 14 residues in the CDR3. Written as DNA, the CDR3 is TGTGCCAGCAGTTACGCCCCAGGGCTCTATGGCTACACCTTC. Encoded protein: CASSYAPGLYGYTF.

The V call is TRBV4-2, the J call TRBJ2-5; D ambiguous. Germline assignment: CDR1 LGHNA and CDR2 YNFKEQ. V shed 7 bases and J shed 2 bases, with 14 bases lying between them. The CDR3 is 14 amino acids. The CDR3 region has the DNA TGTGCCAGCACCAAGACACAGCTACAAGAGACCCAGTACTTC. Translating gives CASTKTQLQETQYF.

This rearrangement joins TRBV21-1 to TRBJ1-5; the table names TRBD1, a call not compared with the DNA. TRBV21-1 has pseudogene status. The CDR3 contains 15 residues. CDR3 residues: CASRTEEGGRQPQHF. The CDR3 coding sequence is TGTGCCAGCAGAACGGAGGAAGGGGGTCGTCAGCCCCAGCATTTT.

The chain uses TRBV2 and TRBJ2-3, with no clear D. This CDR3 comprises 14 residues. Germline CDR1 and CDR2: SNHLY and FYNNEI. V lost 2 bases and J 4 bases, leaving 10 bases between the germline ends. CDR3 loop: CASSEQGSADTQYF. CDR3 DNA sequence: TGTGCCAGCAGTGAACAAGGAAGCGCAGATACGCAGTATTTT. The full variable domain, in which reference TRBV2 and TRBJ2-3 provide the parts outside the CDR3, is EPEVTQTPSHQVTQMGQEVILRCVPISNHLYFYWYRQILGQKVEFLVSFYNNEISEKSEIFDDQFSVERPDGSNFTLKIRSTKLEDSAMYFCASSEQGSADTQYFGPGTRLTVL.

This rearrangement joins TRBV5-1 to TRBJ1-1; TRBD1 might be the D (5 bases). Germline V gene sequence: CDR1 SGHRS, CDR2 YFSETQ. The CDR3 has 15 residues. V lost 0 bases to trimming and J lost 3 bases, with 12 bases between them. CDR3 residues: CASSLVIGADTEAFF. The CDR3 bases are TGCGCCAGCAGCTTGGTAATAGGGGCGGACACTGAAGCTTTCTTT. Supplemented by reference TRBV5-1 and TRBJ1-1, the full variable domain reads KAGVTQTPRYLIKTRGQQVTLSCSPISGHRSVSWYQQTPGQGLQFLFEYFSETQRNKGNFPGRFSGRQFSNSRSEMNVSTLELGDSALYLCASSLVIGADTEAFFGQGTRLTVV.

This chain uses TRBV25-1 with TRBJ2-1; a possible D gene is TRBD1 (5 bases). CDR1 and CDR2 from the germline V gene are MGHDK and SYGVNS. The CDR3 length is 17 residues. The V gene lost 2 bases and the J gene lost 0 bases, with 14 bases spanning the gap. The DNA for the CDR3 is TGTGCCAGCAGTGAAAAGGGGAAGTCCTTCTCCTACAATGAGCAGTTCTTC. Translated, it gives CASSEKGKSFSYNEQFF.

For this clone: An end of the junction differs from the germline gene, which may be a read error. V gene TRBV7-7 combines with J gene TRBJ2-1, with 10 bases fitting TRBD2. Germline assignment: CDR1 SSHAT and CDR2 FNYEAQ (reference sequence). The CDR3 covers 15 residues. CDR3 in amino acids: CASSASGSLSDEQFF. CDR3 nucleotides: TGTGCTAGCAGCGCTAGCGGGAGCTTGAGCGATGAGCAGTTCTTC.

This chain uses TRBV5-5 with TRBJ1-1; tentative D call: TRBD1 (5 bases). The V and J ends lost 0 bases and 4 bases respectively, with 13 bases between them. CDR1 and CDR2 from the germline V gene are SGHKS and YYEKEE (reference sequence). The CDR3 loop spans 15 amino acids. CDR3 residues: CASSLVSGQRTEAFF. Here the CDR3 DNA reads TGTGCCAGCAGCTTGGTCTCAGGGCAACGCACTGAAGCTTTCTTT.

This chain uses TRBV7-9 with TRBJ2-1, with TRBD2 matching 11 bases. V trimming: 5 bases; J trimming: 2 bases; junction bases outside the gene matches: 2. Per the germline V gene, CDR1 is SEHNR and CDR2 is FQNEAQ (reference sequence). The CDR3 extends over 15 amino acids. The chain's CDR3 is CASSPLAGAYNEQFF. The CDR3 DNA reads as TGTGCCAGCAGCCCACTAGCGGGGGCCTACAATGAGCAGTTCTTC.

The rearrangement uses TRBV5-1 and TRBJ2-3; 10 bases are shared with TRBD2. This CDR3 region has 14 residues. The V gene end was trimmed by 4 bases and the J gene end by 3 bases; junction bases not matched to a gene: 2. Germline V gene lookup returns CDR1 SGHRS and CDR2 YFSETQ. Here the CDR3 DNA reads TGCGCCAGCAGCGGACTAGCGGTTACAGATACGCAGTATTTT. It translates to CASSGLAVTDTQYF.

The CDR3 protein is CASRGGVSGTEAFF. CDR3 in DNA: TGTGCCAGCAGGGGGGGGGTTTCGGGCACTGAAGCTTTCTTT. This chain connects TRBV2 to TRBJ1-1; TRBD1 might be the D (5 bases). Germline V CDR1 and CDR2: SNHLY, FYNNEI. The CDR3 runs 14 residues. Trimming pared 6 bases from V and 4 bases from J, leaving 15 bases between.

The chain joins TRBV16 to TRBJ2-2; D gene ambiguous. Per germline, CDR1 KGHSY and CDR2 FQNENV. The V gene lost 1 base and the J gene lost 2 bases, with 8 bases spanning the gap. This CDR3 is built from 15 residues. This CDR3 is CASSQFQINTGELFF. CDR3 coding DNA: TGTGCCAGCAGCCAATTTCAGATTAACACCGGGGAGCTGTTTTTT.

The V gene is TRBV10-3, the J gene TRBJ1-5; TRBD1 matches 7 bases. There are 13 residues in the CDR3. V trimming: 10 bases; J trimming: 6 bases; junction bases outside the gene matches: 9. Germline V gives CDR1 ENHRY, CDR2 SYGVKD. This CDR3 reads CATSRDSGQPQHF. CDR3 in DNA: TGTGCCACCTCCCGGGACAGTGGTCAGCCCCAGCATTTT.

CDR3 region: CASSQPGTGGSYEQYF. CDR3 nucleotide sequence: TGTGCCAGCAGTCAACCCGGGACAGGGGGCTCCTACGAGCAGTACTTC. The chain joins TRBV28 to TRBJ2-7, with 11 bases lining up with TRBD1. With 5 bases clipped from V and 0 bases from J, the junction kept 6 bases outside the gene matches. This CDR3 contains 16 residues. Germline CDR1 reads MDHEN; CDR2 reads SYDVKM.

The DNA for the CDR3 is TGTGCCTGGACCGATGGGCGGGGCGCTAGCGGCTACAATGAGCAGTTCTTC. This sequence encodes CAWTDGRGASGYNEQFF. The chain has TRBV30 and TRBJ2-1, with 7 bases aligning to TRBD2. Per the germline V gene, CDR1 is GTSNPN and CDR2 is SVGIG (reference sequence). This CDR3 has 17 residues. The junction had 15 bases not matched to a gene; V was cut back by 4 bases and J by 3 bases.

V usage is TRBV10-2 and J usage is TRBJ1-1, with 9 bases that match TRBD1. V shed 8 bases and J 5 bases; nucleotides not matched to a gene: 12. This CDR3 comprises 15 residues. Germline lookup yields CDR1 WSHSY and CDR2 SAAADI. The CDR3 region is CASWGRQGGSTEAFF. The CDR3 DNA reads TGCGCCAGCTGGGGACGACAGGGGGGGAGTACTGAAGCTTTCTTT.

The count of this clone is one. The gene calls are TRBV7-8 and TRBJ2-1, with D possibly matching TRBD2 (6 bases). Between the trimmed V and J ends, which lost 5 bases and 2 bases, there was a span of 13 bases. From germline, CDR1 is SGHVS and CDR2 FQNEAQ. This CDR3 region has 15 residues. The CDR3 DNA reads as TGTGCCAGCAGCAGTGGACTAATTACCTACAATGAGCAGTTCTTC. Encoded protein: CASSSGLITYNEQFF.

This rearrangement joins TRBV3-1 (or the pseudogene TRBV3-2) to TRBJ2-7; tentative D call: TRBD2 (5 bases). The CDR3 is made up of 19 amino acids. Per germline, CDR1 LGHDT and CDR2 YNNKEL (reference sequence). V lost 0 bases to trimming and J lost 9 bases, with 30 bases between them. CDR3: CASSQDALMGSGISGGQYF. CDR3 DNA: TGTGCCAGCAGCCAAGATGCTCTGATGGGATCGGGAATCAGTGGCGGGCAGTACTTC.

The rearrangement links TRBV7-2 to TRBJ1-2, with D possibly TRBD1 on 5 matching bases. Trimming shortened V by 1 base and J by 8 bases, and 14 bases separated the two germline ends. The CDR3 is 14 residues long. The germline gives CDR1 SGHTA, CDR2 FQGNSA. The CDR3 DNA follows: TGTGCCAGCAGCTTAGAGGTCAGGGCGAGAGGCTACACCTTC. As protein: CASSLEVRARGYTF.

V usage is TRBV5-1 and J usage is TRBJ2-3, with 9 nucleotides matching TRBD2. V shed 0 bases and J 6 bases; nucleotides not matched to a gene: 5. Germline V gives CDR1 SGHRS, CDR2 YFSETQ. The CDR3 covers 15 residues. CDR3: CASSLVAGGADTQYF. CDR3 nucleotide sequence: TGCGCCAGCAGCTTGGTGGCGGGAGGGGCCGATACGCAGTATTTT.

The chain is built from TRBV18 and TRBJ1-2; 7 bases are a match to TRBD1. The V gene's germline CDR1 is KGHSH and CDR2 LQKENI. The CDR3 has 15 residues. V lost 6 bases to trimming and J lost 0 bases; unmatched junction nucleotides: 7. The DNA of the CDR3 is TGTGCCAGCTCCCCCGGGACAGAATCTAACTATGGCTACACCTTC. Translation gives CASSPGTESNYGYTF.

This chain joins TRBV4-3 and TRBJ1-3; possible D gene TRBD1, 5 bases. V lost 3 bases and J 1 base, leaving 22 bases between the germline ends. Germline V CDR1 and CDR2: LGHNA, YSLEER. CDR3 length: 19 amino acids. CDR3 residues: CASSQTGGTLVLSGNTIYF. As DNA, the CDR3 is TGCGCCAGCAGCCAGACGGGAGGGACCCTCGTCTTATCTGGAAACACCATATATTTT.

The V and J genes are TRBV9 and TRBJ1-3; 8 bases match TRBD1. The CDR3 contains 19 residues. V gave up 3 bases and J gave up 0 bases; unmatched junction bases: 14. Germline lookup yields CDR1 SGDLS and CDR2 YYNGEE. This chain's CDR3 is CASSGGIGTGAFSGNTIYF. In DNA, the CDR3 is TGTGCCAGCAGCGGGGGAATCGGGACAGGAGCCTTCTCTGGAAACACCATATATTTT.

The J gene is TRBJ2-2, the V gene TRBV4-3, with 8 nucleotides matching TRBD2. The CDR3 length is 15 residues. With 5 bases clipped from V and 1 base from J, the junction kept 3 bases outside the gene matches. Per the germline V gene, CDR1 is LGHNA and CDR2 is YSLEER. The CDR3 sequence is CASSLAGGNTGELFF. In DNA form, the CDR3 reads TGCGCCAGCAGCTTGGCGGGAGGGAACACCGGGGAGCTGTTTTTT.

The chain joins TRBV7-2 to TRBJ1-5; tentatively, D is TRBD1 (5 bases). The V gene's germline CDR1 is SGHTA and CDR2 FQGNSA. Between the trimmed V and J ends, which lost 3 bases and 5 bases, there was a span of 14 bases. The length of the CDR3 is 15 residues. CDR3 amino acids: CASSLAGSLHQPQHF. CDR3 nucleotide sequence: TGTGCCAGCAGCTTGGCAGGGTCCTTGCATCAGCCCCAGCATTTT.

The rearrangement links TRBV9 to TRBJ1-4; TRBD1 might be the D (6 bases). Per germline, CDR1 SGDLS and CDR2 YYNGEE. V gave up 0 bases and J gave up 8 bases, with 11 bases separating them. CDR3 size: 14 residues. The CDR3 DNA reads TGTGCCAGCAGCGTAGAAGGGGGAGGGGAAAAACTGTTTTTT. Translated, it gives CASSVEGGGEKLFF.

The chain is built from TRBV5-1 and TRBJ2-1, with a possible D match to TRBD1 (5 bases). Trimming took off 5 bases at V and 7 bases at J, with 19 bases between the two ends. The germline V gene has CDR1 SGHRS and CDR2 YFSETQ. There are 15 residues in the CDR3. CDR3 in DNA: TGCGCCAGCAGGGGCAGGGAAATCTATGGGAATGAGCAGTTCTTC. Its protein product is CASRGREIYGNEQFF.

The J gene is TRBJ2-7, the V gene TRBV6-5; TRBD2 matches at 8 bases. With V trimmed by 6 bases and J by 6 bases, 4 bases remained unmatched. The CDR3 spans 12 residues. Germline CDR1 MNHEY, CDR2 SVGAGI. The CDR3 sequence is CASRGLAGEQYV. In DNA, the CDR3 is TGTGCCAGCAGGGGCCTAGCGGGCGAGCAGTACGTC.

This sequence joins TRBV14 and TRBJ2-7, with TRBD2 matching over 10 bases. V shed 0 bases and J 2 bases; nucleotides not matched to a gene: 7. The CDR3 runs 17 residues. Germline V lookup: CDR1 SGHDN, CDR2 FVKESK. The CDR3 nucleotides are TGTGCCAGCAGCCAAGAAGGGGCTAGCGGGAGAACCTACGAGCAGTACTTC. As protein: CASSQEGASGRTYEQYF. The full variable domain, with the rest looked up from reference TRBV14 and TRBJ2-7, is EAGVTQFPSHSVIEKGQTVTLRCDPISGHDNLYWYRRVMGKEIKFLLHFVKESKQDESGMPNNRFLAERTGGTYSTLKVQPAELEDSGVYFCASSQEGASGRTYEQYFGPGTRLTVT.

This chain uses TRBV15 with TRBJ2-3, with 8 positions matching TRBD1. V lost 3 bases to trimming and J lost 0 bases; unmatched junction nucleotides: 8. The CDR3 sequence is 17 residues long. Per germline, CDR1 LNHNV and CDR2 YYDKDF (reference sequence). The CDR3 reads CATSRDDRGRSTDTQYF. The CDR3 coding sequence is TGTGCCACCAGCAGGGATGACAGGGGCCGTAGCACAGATACGCAGTATTTT.